Detailed here is one TCR beta chain. The antigen is not known. Using its own MiXCR run on the 5' RACE reads, TCRdb lists one record per CDR3 protein. The sample has about 610,000 distinct CDR3 sequences; roughly 17% are singletons. This record belongs to a study of T-cell memory formation after mild COVID-19. Study information: TCR clustering was largely donor specific.

The CDR3 is 17 amino acids. Germline lookup yields CDR1 KGHDR and CDR2 SFDVKD. V dropped 3 bases and J dropped 7; count of bases not matched to a gene: 14. Findings and limits, study-wide: The study found balanced CD4/CD8 in clones contracting day 15 to 85 and a CD4+ lean in later expanders. Cross-reactive memory apparently joined, as some responding clones appeared in pre-infection memory.

The TCR comes from an adult woman who had mild COVID-19 (a few samples of this study predate the infection). Cell type and time point are not known. The chain links TRBV24-1 to TRBJ2-1; 7 nucleotides line up with TRBD2. Sequencing was performed on PBMCs or a T cell subset sorted from them (not recorded which). As DNA, the CDR3 is TGTGCCACCAGTGATCCAACCTCTGGCGGGAGAAGGAATGAGCAGTTCTTC. Translated: CATSDPTSGGRRNEQFF.